Shown below are 16 T cell receptor beta chains from a single sample sequenced in a study of molecular identifiers for immune sequencing clone quantification. Each CDR3 protein is one row after TCRdb ran MiXCR on the PCR reads. Of about half a million distinct CDR3 sequences listed, roughly 24% are singletons. The specimen was naive CD8+ T cells from blood, with Jurkat cell RNA spiked in. Subset specified: FACS-sorted CD8+CD4-CCR7+CD45RA+ naive T cells. All receptors come from a human donor in good health. Some libraries in this study had Jurkat cell RNA spiked in.

The table lists this clonotype with many counts. The chain combines TRBV6-2 or TRBV6-3 with TRBJ1-1; the D gene is possibly TRBD1 (6 bases). V was shortened by 5 bases and J by 3 bases, with 10 bases between the two germline ends. The CDR3 totals 13 residues. Germline V gene lookup returns CDR1 MNHEY and CDR2 SVGEGT. The CDR3 reads CASSTTGYTEAFF. CDR3 bases: TGTGCCAGCAGTACAACAGGGTACACTGAAGCTTTCTTT.

For this clonotype: Being one base from a much bigger clone, this may be a read error. The chain has TRBV13 and TRBJ1-1; tentatively, D is TRBD1 (5 bases). Trimming cost V 4 bases and J 0 bases, with 9 bases left between them. The CDR3 sequence is 14 residues long. Germline V gene lookup returns CDR1 PRHDT and CDR2 FYEKMQ (reference sequence). The CDR3 DNA reads TGTGCCAGCAGCTCAGGGCGCCTGAACACTGAAGCTTTCTTT. This encodes CASSSGRLNTEAFF. The full variable domain, its missing parts supplied by reference TRBV13 and TRBJ1-1, is AAGVIQSPRHLIKEKRETATLKCYPIPRHDTVYWYQQGPGQDPQFLISFYEKMQSDKGSIPDRFSAQQFSDYHSELNMSSLELGDSALYFCASSSGRLNTEAFFGQGTRLTVV.

This chain uses TRBV7-6 with TRBJ2-7, with 10 positions matching TRBD2. This CDR3 region has 15 residues. Per the germline V gene, CDR1 is SGHVS and CDR2 is FNYEAQ. After removal of 5 bases from V and 3 bases from J, the junction contained 7 bases not matched to a gene. In DNA, the CDR3 is TGTGCCAGCAGCCCGACTAGCGGGTTATACTACGAGCAGTACTTC. Translating it yields CASSPTSGLYYEQYF.

The J gene is TRBJ2-7, the V gene TRBV6-1; possible D gene TRBD1, 5 bases. With 1 base removed from V and 8 bases from J, the gap between germline ends came to 12 bases. The CDR3 extends over 13 amino acids. Germline-derived CDR1 and CDR2 are MNHNS and SASEGT. The chain's CDR3 is CASSEVQGRQQYF. The CDR3 nucleotides are TGTGCCAGCAGTGAAGTCCAGGGTCGACAGCAGTACTTC.

The V and J genes are TRBV27 and TRBJ2-7, with D perhaps matching TRBD1 or TRBD2 (5 bases each). The V gene lost 6 bases and the J gene lost 5 bases, with 17 bases spanning the gap. The germline CDR1 and CDR2 sequences are MNHEY and SMNVEV (reference sequence). The CDR3 covers 14 residues. The CDR3 coding sequence is TGTGCCAGCAGCCAGAGGGACCGGCCCCACGAGCAGTACTTC. This sequence encodes CASSQRDRPHEQYF.

Remarks on this clonotype: This may come from a read error, since a much larger clone is one base off. The gene calls are TRBV7-9 and TRBJ1-5, with D possibly matching TRBD1 (5 bases). Germline lookup yields CDR1 SEHNR and CDR2 FQNEAQ (reference sequence). The CDR3 consists of 15 residues. Trimming took off 6 bases at V and 5 bases at J, with 17 bases between the two ends. The CDR3 reads CASRQSGGGDQPQHF. The DNA of the CDR3 is TGTGCCAGCAGACAGAGTGGGGGTGGCGATCAGCCCCAGCATTTT.

The chain employs TRBV5-5 and TRBJ2-7; D unclear. The V end lost 7 bases, the J end lost 5 bases, and 16 bases lay between the germline ends. This CDR3 has 13 amino acids. CDR1 is SGHKS and CDR2 is YYEKEE in the germline V gene (reference sequence). CDR3 protein: CASGSPTVNEQYF. For the CDR3, the DNA is TGTGCCAGCGGCTCCCCCACAGTGAACGAGCAGTACTTC.

Comment on this clonotype: The junction and the germline gene differ at one end; a read error may be behind it. The chain joins TRBV7-9 to TRBJ1-1; 11 nucleotides match TRBD1. The CDR3 is made up of 18 amino acids. CDR1 is SEHNR and CDR2 is FQNEAQ in the germline V gene (reference sequence). CDR3 coding DNA: TGTGCCAGCAGCGACCGCGGGACAGGGGGATTCATGAACATTGAAGCTTTCTTT. It encodes CASSDRGTGGFMNIEAFF.

A note on this clonotype: Compared with germline, one end of the junction differs, possibly owing to a read error. The rearrangement joins TRBV27 to TRBJ2-5; 7 bases map to TRBD1. Germline-derived CDR1 and CDR2 are MNHEY and SMNVEV (reference sequence). The CDR3 length is 17 residues. The CDR3 DNA follows: TGTGCCCGCAGTTTATCTAGGGGGCCGCATTACCAAGCGCCCCCGTCCTTC. Translating gives CARSLSRGPHYQAPPSF.

This clonotype was found many times. The chain joins TRBV5-1 to TRBJ2-3, with D hard to call. CDR1 SGHRS and CDR2 YFSETQ come from the germline V gene. V gave up 4 bases and J gave up 2 bases, with 14 bases separating them. The CDR3 length is 15 residues. The CDR3 coding sequence is TGCGCCAGCAGCATGACCGGGCAAATCACAGATACGCAGTATTTT. This codes for CASSMTGQITDTQYF.

In regard to this clonotype: At one end, the junction sequence differs from germline, possibly due to a read error. J is TRBJ2-6 and V is TRBV29-1; TRBD2 might be the D (6 bases). The germline CDR1 and CDR2 sequences are SQVTM and ANQGSEA. The CDR3 is 16 residues long. This CDR3 reads CSVELSGGGGANVQTF. In nucleotides, the CDR3 is TGCAGCGTTGAACTCTCCGGGGGAGGTGGGGCCAACGTCCAGACTTTC.

This chain connects TRBV27 to TRBJ2-3; D is unresolved. Trimming shortened V by 6 bases and J by 5 bases, and 12 bases separated the two germline ends. The CDR3 is 13 residues long. The V gene's germline CDR1 is MNHEY and CDR2 SMNVEV (reference sequence). CDR3 sequence (DNA): TGTGCCAGCAGGGCCGTTGGCATAGATACGCAGTATTTT. Translated, it gives CASRAVGIDTQYF.

This chain uses TRBV30 with TRBJ2-4, with D tentatively TRBD1 or TRBD2 (6 bases each). The CDR3 runs to 16 residues. V lost 5 bases to trimming and J lost 6 bases, with 23 bases between them. Looked up from germline, CDR1 is GTSNPN and CDR2 is SVGIG (reference sequence). CDR3 amino acids: CAWGPQSGARGNIQYF. The CDR3 region has the DNA TGTGCCTGGGGGCCCCAATCGGGGGCGAGGGGAAACATTCAGTACTTC.

This CDR3 is CASSLTGGAFSGELFF. CDR3 bases: TGTGCCAGTAGCCTAACAGGGGGTGCATTTTCCGGGGAGCTGTTTTTT. V is TRBV19 and J is TRBJ2-2, with 8 positions matching TRBD1. This CDR3 has 16 amino acids. Germline CDR1 is LNHDA and CDR2 is SQIVND (reference sequence). The junction had 12 bases not matched to a gene; V was cut back by 6 bases and J by 6 bases.

This clonotype appeared a few times. This chain links TRBV14 with TRBJ2-7; perhaps TRBD2 as D (6 bases). The germline V gene has CDR1 SGHDN and CDR2 FVKESK. This CDR3 is built from 14 residues. The ends were cut back, 5 bases at V and 2 bases at J, with 13 bases in the middle. CDR3 in amino acids: CASSSLTGAYEQYF. In DNA, the CDR3 is TGTGCCAGCAGCTCGTTAACGGGGGCCTACGAGCAGTACTTC.

The V and J genes are TRBV5-5 and TRBJ1-4; TRBD1 aligns across 10 bases. The CDR3 contains 18 residues. The germline V gene encodes CDR1 SGHKS and CDR2 YYEKEE (reference sequence). The junction had 12 bases not matched to a gene; V was cut back by 0 bases and J by 7 bases. The CDR3 DNA sequence: TGTGCCAGCAGCTTGGGGTTGGGGACAGGGGTTTCGAGTGAAAAACTGTTTTTT. Translated: CASSLGLGTGVSSEKLFF.